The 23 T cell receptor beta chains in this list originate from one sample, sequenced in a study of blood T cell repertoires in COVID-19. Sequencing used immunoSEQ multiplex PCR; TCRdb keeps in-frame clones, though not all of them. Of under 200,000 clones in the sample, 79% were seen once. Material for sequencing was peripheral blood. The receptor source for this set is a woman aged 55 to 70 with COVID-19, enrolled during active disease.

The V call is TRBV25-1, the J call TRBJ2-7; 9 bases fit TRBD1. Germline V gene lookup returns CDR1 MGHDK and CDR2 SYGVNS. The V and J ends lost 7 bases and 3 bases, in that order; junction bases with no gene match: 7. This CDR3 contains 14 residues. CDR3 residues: CASIKDRGGYEQYF. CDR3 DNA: TGTGCCAGCATAAAGGACAGGGGAGGCTACGAGCAGTACTTC.

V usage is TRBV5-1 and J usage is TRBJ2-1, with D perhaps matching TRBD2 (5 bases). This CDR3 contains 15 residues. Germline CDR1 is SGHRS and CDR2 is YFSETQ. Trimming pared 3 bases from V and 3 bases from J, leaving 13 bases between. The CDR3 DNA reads TGCGCCAGCAGCTATGGACTGGAGTACTACAATGAGCAGTTCTTC. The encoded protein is CASSYGLEYYNEQFF.

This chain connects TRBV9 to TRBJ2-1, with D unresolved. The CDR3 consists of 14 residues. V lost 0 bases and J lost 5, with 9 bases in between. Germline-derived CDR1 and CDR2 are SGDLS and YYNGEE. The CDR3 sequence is CASSVVGENNEQFF. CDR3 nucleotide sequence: TGTGCCAGCAGCGTAGTTGGAGAGAACAATGAGCAGTTCTTC.

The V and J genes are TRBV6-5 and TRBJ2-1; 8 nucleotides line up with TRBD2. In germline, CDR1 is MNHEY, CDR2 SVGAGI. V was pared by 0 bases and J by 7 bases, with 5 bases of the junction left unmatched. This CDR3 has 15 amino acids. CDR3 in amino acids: CASSYSGTSGNEQFF. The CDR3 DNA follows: TGTGCCAGCAGTTACTCGGGGACTAGTGGGAATGAGCAGTTCTTC.

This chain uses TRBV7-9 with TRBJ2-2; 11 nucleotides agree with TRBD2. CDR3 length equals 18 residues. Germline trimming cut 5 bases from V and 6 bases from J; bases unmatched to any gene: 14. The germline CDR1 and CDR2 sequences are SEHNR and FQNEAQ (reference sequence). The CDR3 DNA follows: TGTGCCAGCAGCCAACTGACTAGCGGGGAGTTAATAGCCGGGGAGCTGTTTTTT. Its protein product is CASSQLTSGELIAGELFF.

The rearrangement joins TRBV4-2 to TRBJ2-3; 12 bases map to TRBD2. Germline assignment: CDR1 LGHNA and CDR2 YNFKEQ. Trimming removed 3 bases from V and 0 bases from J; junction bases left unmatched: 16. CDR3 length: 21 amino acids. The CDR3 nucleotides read TGTGCCAGCAGCCATAGCGGGGCTAGCGGGAGGGCCTTTTCTAGCACAGATACGCAGTATTTT. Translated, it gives CASSHSGASGRAFSSTDTQYF.

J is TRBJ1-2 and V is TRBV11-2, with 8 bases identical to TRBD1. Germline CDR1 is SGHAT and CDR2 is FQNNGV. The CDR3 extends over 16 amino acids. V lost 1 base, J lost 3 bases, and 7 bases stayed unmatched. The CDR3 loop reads CASSLVPRGRDYGYTF. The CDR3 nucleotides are TGTGCCAGCAGCTTAGTACCCAGGGGGCGCGACTATGGCTACACCTTC.

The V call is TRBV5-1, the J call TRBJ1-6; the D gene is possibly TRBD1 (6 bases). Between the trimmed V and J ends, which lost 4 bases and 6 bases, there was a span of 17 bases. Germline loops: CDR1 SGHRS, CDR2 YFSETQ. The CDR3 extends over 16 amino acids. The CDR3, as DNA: TGCGCCAGCAGCGAGGACAGCGCGTCTTTTAATTCACCCCTCCACTTT. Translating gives CASSEDSASFNSPLHF.

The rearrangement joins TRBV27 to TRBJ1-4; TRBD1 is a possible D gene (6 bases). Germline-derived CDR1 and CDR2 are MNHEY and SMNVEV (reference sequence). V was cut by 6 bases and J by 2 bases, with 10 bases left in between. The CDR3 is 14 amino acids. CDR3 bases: TGTGCCAGCAGCCAAGACAGGACTAATGAAAAACTGTTTTTT. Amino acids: CASSQDRTNEKLFF.

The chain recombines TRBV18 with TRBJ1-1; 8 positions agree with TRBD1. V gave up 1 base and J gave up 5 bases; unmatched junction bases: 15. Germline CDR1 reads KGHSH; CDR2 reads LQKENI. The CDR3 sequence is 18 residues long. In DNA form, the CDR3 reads TGTGCCAGCTCACCACTGTCCCCATCTACAGGGGGGGGGACTGAAGCTTTCTTT. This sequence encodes CASSPLSPSTGGGTEAFF.

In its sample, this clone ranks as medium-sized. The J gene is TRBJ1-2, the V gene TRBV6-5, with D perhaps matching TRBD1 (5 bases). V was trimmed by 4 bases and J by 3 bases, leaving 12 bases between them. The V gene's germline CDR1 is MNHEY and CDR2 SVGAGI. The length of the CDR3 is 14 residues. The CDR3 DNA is TGTGCCAGCAGTTTCAGGGTGGGTGACTATGGCTACACCTTC. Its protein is CASSFRVGDYGYTF.

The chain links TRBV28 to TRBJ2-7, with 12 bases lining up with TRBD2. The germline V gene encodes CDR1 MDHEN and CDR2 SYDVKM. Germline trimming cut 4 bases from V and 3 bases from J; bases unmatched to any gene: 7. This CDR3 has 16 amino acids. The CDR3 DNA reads TGTGCCAGCAGTTCAATCACTAGCGGGAGGTTCTACGAGCAGTACTTC. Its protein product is CASSSITSGRFYEQYF.

The CDR3 spells CASKGARQGYTGELFF. CDR3 coding DNA: TGTGCCAGTAAAGGGGCTCGGCAGGGCTACACCGGGGAGCTGTTTTTT. V usage is TRBV19 and J usage is TRBJ2-2; D perhaps matches TRBD1 (5 bases). The CDR3 covers 16 residues. Trimming pared 7 bases from V and 3 bases from J, leaving 18 bases between. Germline CDR1 and CDR2: LNHDA and SQIVND (reference sequence).

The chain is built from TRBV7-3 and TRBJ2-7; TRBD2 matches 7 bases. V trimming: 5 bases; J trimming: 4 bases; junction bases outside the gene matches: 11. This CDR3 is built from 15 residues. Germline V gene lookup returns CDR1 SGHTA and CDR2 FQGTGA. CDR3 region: CASSLDGSGFYEQYF. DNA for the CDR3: TGTGCCAGCAGCCTGGATGGTAGCGGGTTTTACGAGCAGTACTTC.

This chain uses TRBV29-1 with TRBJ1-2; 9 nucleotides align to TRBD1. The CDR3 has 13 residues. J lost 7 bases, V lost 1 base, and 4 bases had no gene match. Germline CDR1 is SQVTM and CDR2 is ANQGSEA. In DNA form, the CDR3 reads TGCAGCGTTGAAGGGACAGGGGTCGCTGGCTACACCTTC. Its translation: CSVEGTGVAGYTF.

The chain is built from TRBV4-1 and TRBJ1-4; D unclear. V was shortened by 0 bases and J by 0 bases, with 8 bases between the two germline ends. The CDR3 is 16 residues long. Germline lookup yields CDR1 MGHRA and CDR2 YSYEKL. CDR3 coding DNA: TGCGCCAGCAGCCAAGACCGGACTGCAACTAATGAAAAACTGTTTTTT. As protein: CASSQDRTATNEKLFF.

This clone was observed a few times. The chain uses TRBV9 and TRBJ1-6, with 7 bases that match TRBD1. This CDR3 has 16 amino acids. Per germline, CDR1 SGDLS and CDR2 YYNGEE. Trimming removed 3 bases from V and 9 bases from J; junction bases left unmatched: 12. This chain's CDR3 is CASSEGAGSSGSPLHF. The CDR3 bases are TGTGCCAGCAGCGAGGGGGCGGGGTCATCGGGTTCACCCCTCCACTTT.

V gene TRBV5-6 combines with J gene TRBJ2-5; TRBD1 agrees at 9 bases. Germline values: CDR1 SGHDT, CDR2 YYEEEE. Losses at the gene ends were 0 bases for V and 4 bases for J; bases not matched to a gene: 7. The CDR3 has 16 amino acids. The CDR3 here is CASSLGTGVAVETQYF. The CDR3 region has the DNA TGTGCCAGCAGCTTGGGGACAGGGGTGGCTGTAGAGACCCAGTACTTC.

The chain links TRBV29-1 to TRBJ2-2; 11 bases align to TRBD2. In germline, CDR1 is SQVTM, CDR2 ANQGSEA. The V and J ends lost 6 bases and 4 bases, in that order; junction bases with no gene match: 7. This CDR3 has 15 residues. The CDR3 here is CSVSSGGAFTGELFF. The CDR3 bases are TGCAGCGTCAGTAGCGGGGGGGCCTTCACCGGGGAGCTGTTTTTT.

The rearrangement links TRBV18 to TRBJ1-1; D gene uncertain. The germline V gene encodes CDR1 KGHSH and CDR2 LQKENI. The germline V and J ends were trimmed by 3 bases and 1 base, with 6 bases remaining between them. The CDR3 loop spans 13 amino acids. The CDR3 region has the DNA TGTGCCAGCTCACCGAGCCAGAACACTGAAGCTTTCTTT. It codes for CASSPSQNTEAFF. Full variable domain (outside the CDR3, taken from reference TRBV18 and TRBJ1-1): NAGVMQNPRHLVRRRGQEARLRCSPMKGHSHVYWYRQLPEEGLKFMVYLQKENIIDESGMPKERFSAEFPKEGPSILRIQQVVRGDSAAYFCASSPSQNTEAFFGQGTRLTVV.

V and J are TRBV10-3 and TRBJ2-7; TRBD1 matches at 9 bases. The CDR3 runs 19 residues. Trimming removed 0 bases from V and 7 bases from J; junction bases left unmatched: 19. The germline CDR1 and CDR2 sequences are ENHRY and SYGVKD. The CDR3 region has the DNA TGTGCCATCAGTGAGTCGATGAGGAGGGGGACAGGGCCCTTTAGAGAGCAGTACGTC. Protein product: CAISESMRRGTGPFREQYV.

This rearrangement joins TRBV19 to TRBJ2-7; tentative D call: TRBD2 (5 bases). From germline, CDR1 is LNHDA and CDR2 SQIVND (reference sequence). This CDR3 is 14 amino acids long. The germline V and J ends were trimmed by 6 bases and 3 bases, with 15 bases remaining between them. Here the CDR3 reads CASRVWTGSYEQYF. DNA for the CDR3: TGTGCCAGTAGGGTTTGGACGGGAAGCTACGAGCAGTACTTC.

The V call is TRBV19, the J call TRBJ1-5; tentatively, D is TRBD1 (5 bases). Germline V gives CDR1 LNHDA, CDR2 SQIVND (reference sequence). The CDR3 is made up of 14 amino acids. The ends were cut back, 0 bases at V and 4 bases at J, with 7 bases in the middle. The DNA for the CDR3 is TGTGCCAGTAGTATAGAGGCAGGGAATCAGCCCCAGCATTTT. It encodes CASSIEAGNQPQHF.